The present T cell receptor beta chain was sequenced within a study of CD8 T cells in Susac syndrome (dated by TCRdb to between 2018 and 2021). Regarding the complete study: Whether CD8+ T cell activation and differentiation in Susac syndrome was antigen driven was tested using repertoire sequencing. CD8+ T cell repertoire clonality was compared between about a dozen healthy donors, approximately 14 Susac syndrome patients and 15 multiple sclerosis patients. General findings and caveats noted by the study authors: The number of individuals in the TCR sequencing and HLA analysis was recognized as being relatively small.

High-throughput TCR beta sequencing profiled peripheral blood CD8+ and CD4+ T cells from healthy donors, Susac syndrome patients and multiple sclerosis patients. Multiple sclerosis controls were treatment-naive patients with stable or active relapsing-remitting disease fulfilling revised McDonald criteria. Bulk CD8+ and CD4+ T cells were purified magnetically by negative isolation, whereas CD8+ TEMRA cells were enriched by FACS. Blood was collected in EDTA tubes and processed within 24 hours, with PBMCs isolated through density gradient centrifugation. PBMCs intended for TCR sequencing were cryopreserved in liquid nitrogen and thawed later in a water bath at 37 degrees C. The sorted or isolated CD4+, CD8+ and CD8+ TEMRA cells reached a purity of at least 90%. A word on this clonotype: Its antigen specificity is not known. Base-call qualities are not available, and no considerably larger clone is one nucleotide away.

For CDR1 and CDR2, the germline V gene lists SGDLS and YYNGEE. Trimming costs V 3 bases and J 5 bases, and their ends lie 14 bases apart. The CDR3 numbers 14 residues from cysteine through phenylalanine. Only the CDR3 DNA is retained, 42 bases long and in frame from the first base. RNA was extracted using the RNeasy kit, and about 0.45 to 1 ug of the RNA was reverse transcribed with random hexamers. The immunoSEQ multiplex PCR assay, which covers 54 Vbeta and 13 Jbeta segments, was used to amplify TCR beta CDR3 regions. PCR amplification bias was corrected using a synthetic template baseline for primer optimization and computational correction. As for the original processing: Only productive sequences were kept, with reads annotated to V, D and J genes according to IMGT and analyzed in immunoSEQ Analyzer. Clonality was computed as one minus Shannon entropy normalized by log2 of the number of productive unique sequences. Public and private clones were assessed among the 100 most prevalent clones of each patient and control. A clone was defined as Susac-specific if it was absent from the healthy and MS cohorts, from some 980 published viral clones and from other ImmuneACCESS disease sequences. In TCRdb, the public reads were trimmed at Q25 with fastp and aligned with MiXCR, with productive beta chains retained. Each CDR3 protein appears once, grouped with its most common genes and DNA. TCRdb, not the original authors, processed these V and J calls. The table for this sample lists 150,000 to 190,000 distinct CDR3 sequences; 85% to 95% of them were counted only once. About 0.19% of the sample comes from the top ten.

Sequencing was carried out using CD8+ T cells from PBMCs. This TCR was recovered from a human donor with multiple sclerosis. The receptor chain draws on TRBV9 and TRBJ2-5; a tentative D match to TRBD1 spans 6 bases. The CDR3 here reads CASSGNRARETQYF. The nucleotide sequence reads TGTGCCAGCAGCGGAAACAGGGCTAGGGAGACCCAGTACTTC.